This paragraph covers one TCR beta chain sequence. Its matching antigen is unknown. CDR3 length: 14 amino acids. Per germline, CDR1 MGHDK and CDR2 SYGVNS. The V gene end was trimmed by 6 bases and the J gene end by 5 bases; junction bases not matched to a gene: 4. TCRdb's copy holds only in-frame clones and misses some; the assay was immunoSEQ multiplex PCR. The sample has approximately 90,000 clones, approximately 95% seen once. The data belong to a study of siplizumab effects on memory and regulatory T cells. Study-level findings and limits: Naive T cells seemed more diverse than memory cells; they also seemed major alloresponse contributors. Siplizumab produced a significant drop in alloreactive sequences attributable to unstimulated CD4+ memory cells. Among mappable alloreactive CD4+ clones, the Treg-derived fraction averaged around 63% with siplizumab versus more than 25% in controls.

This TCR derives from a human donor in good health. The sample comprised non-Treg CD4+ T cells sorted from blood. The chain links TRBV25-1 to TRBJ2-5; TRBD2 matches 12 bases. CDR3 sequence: CASRPSGGAETQYF. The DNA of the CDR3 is TGTGCCAGCAGACCTAGCGGGGGGGCGGAGACCCAGTACTTC.